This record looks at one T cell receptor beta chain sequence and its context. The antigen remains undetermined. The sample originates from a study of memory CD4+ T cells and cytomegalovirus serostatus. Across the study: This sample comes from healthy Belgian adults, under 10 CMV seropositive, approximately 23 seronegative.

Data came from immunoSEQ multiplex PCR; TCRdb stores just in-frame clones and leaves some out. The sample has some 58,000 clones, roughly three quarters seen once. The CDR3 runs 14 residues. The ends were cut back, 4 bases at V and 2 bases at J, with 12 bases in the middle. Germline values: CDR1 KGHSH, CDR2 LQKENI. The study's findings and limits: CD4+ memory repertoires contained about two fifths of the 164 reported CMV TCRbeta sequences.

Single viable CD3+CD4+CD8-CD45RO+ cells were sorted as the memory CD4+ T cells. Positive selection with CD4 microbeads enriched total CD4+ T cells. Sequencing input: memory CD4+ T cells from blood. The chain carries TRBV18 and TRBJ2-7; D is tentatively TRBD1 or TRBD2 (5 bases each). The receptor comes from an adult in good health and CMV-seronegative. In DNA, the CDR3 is TGTGCCAGCTCACTGCCGGGGCGCGCCTACGAGCAGTACTTC. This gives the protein CASSLPGRAYEQYF.